The entry below describes one TCR beta chain. The protocol was immunoSEQ multiplex PCR, while the TCRdb copy is restricted to in-frame clones and leaves out a portion. This sample yields 150,000 to 200,000 clones, of which around 87% are seen a single time; about 2.5% belongs to the top ten. The V end lost 3 bases, the J end lost 2 bases, and 9 bases lay between the germline ends. The CDR3 covers 14 residues. Germline assignment: CDR1 MNHNS and CDR2 SASEGT. The sample comes from a study of blood T cell repertoires in COVID-19. Sequenced: peripheral blood. The V gene is TRBV6-1, the J gene TRBJ2-3, with a possible D match to TRBD1 (5 bases). The source is a man aged 35 to 55 with active or convalescent COVID-19. The CDR3 DNA reads as TGTGCCAGCAGTGAGAGACAGCCCACAGATACGCAGTATTTT. This encodes CASSERQPTDTQYF.